This is a list of T cell receptor beta chains from one sample in a study of regulatory T cells in long-lasting Graves disease. TCRdb passed the multiplex PCR reads through MiXCR, listing each CDR3 protein once. The sample records some 280,000 distinct CDR3 sequences, roughly 21% being singletons. Material: peripheral blood mononuclear cells (PBMCs), obtained when the disease was refractory, from a patient treated with antithyroid drugs. These receptors all stem from a female donor with Graves disease. Each CDR3 is given with its conserved first and last residue. A D gene is named only where the DNA matches it firmly. The size entry is marked missing in some rows and otherwise reads once, few, many or a size class.

d_gene,abundance,v_gene,j_gene,CDR3nt,CDR3aa
-,many,TRBV11-1,TRBJ1-4,TGTGCCAGCAGTCCTTCGGGATCTACCGGAGAAAAACTGTTTTTT,CASSPSGSTGEKLFF
-,few,TRBV28,TRBJ1-2,TGTGCCAGCAGTTCCAGGGAGGAAGGCTACACCTTC,CASSSREEGYTF
TRBD1,-,TRBV5-4,TRBJ1-1,TGTGCCACACTAAATAAACCAGGGGGAATGGGGAACACTGAAGCTTTCTTT,CATLNKPGGMGNTEAFF
TRBD1,many,TRBV29-1,TRBJ1-2,TGCAGCGTTGAAAAGGGGGCGGGCGGCTACACCTTC,CSVEKGAGGYTF
TRBD1,many,TRBV28,TRBJ1-5,TGTGCCAGCAGTCGCGGGACAGGGGATACGCCCCAGCATTTT,CASSRGTGDTPQHF
-,-,TRBV29-1,TRBJ1-1,TGCAGCGTTTTAAGTCACACTGAAGCTTTCTTT,CSVLSHTEAFF
-,few,TRBV18,TRBJ1-1,TGTGCCAGCTCACCACAGGCAGTCTTGAACACTGAAGCTTTCTTT,CASSPQAVLNTEAFF
-,many,TRBV20-1,TRBJ1-1,TGCAGTGCTTCGGGAAGGGTTGAGGATTTCTTT,CSASGRVEDFF
TRBD1,many,TRBV30,TRBJ1-1,TGTGCCTGGAGGGGACAGGGGAACACTGAAGCTTTCTTT,CAWRGQGNTEAFF
-,-,TRBV20-1,TRBJ2-1,TGCAGTGCTAGAGTACCGTTAGACTACAATGAGCAGTTCTTC,CSARVPLDYNEQFF
TRBD1,-,TRBV30,TRBJ1-1,TGTGCCTGGCTCGTAGGGACAGGGAGCACTGAAGCTTTCTTT,CAWLVGTGSTEAFF
-,-,TRBV6-1,TRBJ1-2,TGTGCCAGCAGGACCGAGACAGGAACCCCCTATGGCTACACCTTC,CASRTETGTPYGYTF
TRBD1,few,TRBV4-1,TRBJ2-7,TGCGCCAGCAGCCACCGCGACAGGGCCGACGAGCAGTACTTC,CASSHRDRADEQYF
-,-,TRBV10-2,TRBJ1-1,TGCGCCAGCAGTGAGGATCGAGACAGGAACACTGAAGCTTTCTTT,CASSEDRDRNTEAFF
-,few,TRBV3-1,TRBJ1-4,TGTGCCAGCAGCCAAGGACGTCAGGGCCCACTTTCTTTTGGTGAAAAACTGTTTTTT,CASSQGRQGPLSFGEKLFF
-,many,TRBV28,TRBJ2-6,TGTGCCAGCAGTTTTTTCATCTCTGGGGCCAACGTCCTGACTTTC,CASSFFISGANVLTF
-,-,TRBV24-1,TRBJ1-2,TGTGCCACCAGTTCAGGGTCCTATGGCTACACCTTC,CATSSGSYGYTF